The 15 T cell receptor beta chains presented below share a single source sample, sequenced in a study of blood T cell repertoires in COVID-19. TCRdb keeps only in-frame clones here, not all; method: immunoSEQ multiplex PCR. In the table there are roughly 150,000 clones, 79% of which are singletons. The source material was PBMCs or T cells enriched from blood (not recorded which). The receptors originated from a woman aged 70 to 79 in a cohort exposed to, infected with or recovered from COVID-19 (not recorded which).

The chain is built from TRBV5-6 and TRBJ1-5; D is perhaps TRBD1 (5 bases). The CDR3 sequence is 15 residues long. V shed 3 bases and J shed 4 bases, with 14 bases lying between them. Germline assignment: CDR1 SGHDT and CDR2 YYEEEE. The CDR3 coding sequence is TGTGCCAGCAGCTCATCCCGACGGGGGAATCAGCCCCAGCATTTT. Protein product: CASSSSRRGNQPQHF. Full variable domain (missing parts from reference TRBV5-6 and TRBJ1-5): DAGVTQSPTHLIKTRGQQVTLRCSPKSGHDTVSWYQQALGQGPQFIFQYYEEEERQRGNFPDRFSGHQFPNYSSELNVNALLLGDSALYLCASSSSRRGNQPQHFGDGTRLSIL.

The CDR3 loop reads CASSQGFGGTYEQYF. Here the CDR3 DNA reads TGTGCCAGCAGCCAAGGGTTTGGCGGGACCTACGAGCAGTACTTC. This sequence joins TRBV14 and TRBJ2-7; D may be TRBD2 (6 bases). With 1 base removed from V and 2 bases from J, the gap between germline ends came to 12 bases. There are 15 residues in the CDR3. Per germline, CDR1 SGHDN and CDR2 FVKESK.

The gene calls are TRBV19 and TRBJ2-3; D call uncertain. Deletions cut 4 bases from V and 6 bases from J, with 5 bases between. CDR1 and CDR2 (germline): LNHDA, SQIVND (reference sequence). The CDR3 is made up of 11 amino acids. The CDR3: CASSNYDTQYF. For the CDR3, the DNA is TGTGCCAGTAGTAACTACGATACGCAGTATTTT.

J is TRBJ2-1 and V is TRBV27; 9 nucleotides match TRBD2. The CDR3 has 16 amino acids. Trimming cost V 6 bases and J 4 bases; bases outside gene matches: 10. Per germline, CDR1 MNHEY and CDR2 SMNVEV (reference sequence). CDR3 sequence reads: CASRSLAGMGYNEQFF. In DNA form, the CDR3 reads TGTGCCAGCAGATCCCTAGCGGGAATGGGGTACAATGAGCAGTTCTTC.

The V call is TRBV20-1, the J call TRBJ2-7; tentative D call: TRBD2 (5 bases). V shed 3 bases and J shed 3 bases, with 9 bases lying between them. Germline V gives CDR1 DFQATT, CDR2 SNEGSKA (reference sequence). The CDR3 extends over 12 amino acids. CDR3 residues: CSASASGYEQYF. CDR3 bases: TGCAGTGCTAGTGCCAGCGGCTACGAGCAGTACTTC.

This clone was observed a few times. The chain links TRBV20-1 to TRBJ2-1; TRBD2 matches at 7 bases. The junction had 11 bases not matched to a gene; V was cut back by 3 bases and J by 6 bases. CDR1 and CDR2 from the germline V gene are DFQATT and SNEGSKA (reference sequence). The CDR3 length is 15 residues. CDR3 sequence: CSASGFGRTSNEQFF. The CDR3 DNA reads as TGCAGTGCTAGTGGTTTCGGTAGGACTAGCAATGAGCAGTTCTTC.

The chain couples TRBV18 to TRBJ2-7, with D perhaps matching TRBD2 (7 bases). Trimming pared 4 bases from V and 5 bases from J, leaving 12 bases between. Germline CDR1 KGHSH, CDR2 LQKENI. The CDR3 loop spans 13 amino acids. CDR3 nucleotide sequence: TGTGCCAGCTCACACGGGGGGCTAAACGAGCAGTACTTC. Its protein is CASSHGGLNEQYF.

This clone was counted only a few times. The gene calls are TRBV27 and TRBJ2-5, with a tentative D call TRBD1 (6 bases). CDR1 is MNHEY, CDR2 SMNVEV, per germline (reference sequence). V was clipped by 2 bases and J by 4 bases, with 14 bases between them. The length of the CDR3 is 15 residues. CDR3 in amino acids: CASSLVGQDRETQYF. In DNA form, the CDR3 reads TGTGCCAGCAGTTTAGTTGGGCAGGACAGAGAGACCCAGTACTTC.

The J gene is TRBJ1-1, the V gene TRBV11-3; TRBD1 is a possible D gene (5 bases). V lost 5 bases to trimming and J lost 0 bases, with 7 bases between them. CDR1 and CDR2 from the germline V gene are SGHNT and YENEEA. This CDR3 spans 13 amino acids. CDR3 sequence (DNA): TGTGCCAGCAGCCTGACAGTGAACACTGAAGCTTTCTTT. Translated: CASSLTVNTEAFF.

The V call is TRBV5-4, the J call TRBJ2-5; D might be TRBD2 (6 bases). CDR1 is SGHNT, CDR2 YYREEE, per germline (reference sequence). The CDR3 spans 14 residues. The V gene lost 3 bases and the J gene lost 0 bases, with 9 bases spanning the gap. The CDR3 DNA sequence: TGTGCCAGCAGCTCGCGGGACTACCAAGAGACCCAGTACTTC. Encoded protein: CASSSRDYQETQYF. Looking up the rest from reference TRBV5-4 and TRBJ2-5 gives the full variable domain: ETGVTQSPTHLIKTRGQQVTLRCSSQSGHNTVSWYQQALGQGPQFIFQYYREEENGRGNFPPRFSGLQFPNYSSELNVNALELDDSALYLCASSSRDYQETQYFGPGTRLLVL.

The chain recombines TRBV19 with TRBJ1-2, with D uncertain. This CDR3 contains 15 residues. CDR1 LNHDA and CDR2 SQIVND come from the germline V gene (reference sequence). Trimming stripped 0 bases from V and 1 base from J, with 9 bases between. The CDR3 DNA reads TGTGCCAGTAGTATAGATCCTGCGGGTAACTATGGCTACACCTTC. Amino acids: CASSIDPAGNYGYTF.

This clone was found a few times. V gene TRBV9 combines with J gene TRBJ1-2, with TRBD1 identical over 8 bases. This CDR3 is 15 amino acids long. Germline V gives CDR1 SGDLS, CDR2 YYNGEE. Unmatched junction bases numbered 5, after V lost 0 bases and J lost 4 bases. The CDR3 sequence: CASSVAGGVVYGYTF. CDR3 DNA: TGTGCCAGCAGCGTAGCAGGGGGCGTTGTCTATGGCTACACCTTC.

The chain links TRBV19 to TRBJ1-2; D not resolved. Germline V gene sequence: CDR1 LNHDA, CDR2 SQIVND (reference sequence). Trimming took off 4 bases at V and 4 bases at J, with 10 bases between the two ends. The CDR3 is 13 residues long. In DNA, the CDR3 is TGTGCCAGTAGTAAACAGCTCAGCTATGGCTACACCTTC. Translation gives CASSKQLSYGYTF.

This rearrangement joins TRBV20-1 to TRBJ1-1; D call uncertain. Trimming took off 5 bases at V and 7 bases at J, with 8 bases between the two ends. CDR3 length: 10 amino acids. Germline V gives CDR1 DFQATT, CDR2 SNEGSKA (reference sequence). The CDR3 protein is CSALQYEAFF. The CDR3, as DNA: TGCAGTGCTCTCCAGTATGAAGCTTTCTTT.

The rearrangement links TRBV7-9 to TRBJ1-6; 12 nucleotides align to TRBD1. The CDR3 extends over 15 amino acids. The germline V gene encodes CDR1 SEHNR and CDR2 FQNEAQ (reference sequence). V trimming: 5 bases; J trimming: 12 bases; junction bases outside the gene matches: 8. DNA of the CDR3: TGTGCCAGCAGCCAAATGGGGACAGGGGGCGAACCCCTCCACTTT. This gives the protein CASSQMGTGGEPLHF.